One and the same sample provided the 31 T cell receptor beta chains below, sequenced in a study of control samples from healthy donors and cancer patients. This table comes from immunoSEQ multiplex PCR, and its TCRdb copy is limited to in-frame clones, with some not included. The sample records about 77,000 clones, almost 95% being singletons. The specimen sequenced was blood. The receptors shown here come from a woman in her sixties in good health.

The chain recombines TRBV7-2 with TRBJ2-7, with D possibly TRBD1 on 5 matching bases. The CDR3 loop spans 13 amino acids. Looked up from germline, CDR1 is SGHTA and CDR2 is FQGNSA. The germline V and J ends were trimmed by 6 bases and 3 bases, with 12 bases remaining between them. The CDR3: CASRSTVGYEQYF. In DNA form, the CDR3 reads TGTGCCAGCAGATCGACAGTGGGCTACGAGCAGTACTTC.

The chain is built from TRBV19 and TRBJ2-5; D might be TRBD1 (6 bases). Per germline, CDR1 LNHDA and CDR2 SQIVND (reference sequence). The V end was cut by 4 bases, the J end by 5 bases, with 11 bases between. CDR3 size: 13 residues. The CDR3 DNA sequence: TGTGCCAGTAGTACACAGGGATGGGAGACCCAGTACTTC. It is translated as CASSTQGWETQYF.

The chain recombines TRBV27 with TRBJ2-7, with D possibly being TRBD1 or TRBD2 (5 bases each). V was cut by 3 bases and J by 2 bases, with 14 bases left in between. CDR3 size: 15 residues. Germline values: CDR1 MNHEY, CDR2 SMNVEV (reference sequence). The CDR3 spells CASSFSVGAPYEQYF. The CDR3 DNA reads as TGTGCCAGCAGTTTTTCGGTCGGGGCCCCCTACGAGCAGTACTTC.

The chain links TRBV6-2 or TRBV6-3 to TRBJ2-1; D is possibly TRBD1 (8 bases). CDR1 and CDR2 (germline): MNHEY, SVGEGT. V lost 5 bases and J 4 bases, leaving 21 bases between the germline ends. This CDR3 comprises 17 residues. DNA for the CDR3: TGTGCCAGCAGTACAAGGACAGGGAGGGAAACATACAATGAGCAGTTCTTC. It codes for CASSTRTGRETYNEQFF.

The chain couples TRBV2 to TRBJ2-5, with TRBD1 as a possible D gene (6 bases). The germline V gene encodes CDR1 SNHLY and CDR2 FYNNEI. The V and J ends lost 4 bases and 1 base respectively, with 13 bases between them. This CDR3 has 15 amino acids. CDR3 nucleotides: TGTGCCAGCAGTGGGGTACAGGGCGTCCAAGAGACCCAGTACTTC. Protein sequence: CASSGVQGVQETQYF. The full variable domain, rest sourced from reference TRBV2 and TRBJ2-5, is EPEVTQTPSHQVTQMGQEVILRCVPISNHLYFYWYRQILGQKVEFLVSFYNNEISEKSEIFDDQFSVERPDGSNFTLKIRSTKLEDSAMYFCASSGVQGVQETQYFGPGTRLLVL.

This clone was detected only once. The rearrangement uses TRBV18 and TRBJ2-1; 11 nucleotides align to TRBD2. The germline V gene has CDR1 KGHSH and CDR2 LQKENI. The CDR3 is 16 residues long. Germline trimming cut 0 bases from V and 9 bases from J; bases unmatched to any gene: 7. The CDR3 DNA follows: TGTGCCAGCTCACCACCTAGCACTAGCGGGAGCAGTGAGCAGTTCTTC. As protein: CASSPPSTSGSSEQFF. Full variable domain (missing parts from reference TRBV18 and TRBJ2-1): NAGVMQNPRHLVRRRGQEARLRCSPMKGHSHVYWYRQLPEEGLKFMVYLQKENIIDESGMPKERFSAEFPKEGPSILRIQQVVRGDSAAYFCASSPPSTSGSSEQFFGPGTRLTVL.

The chain recombines TRBV12-3 or TRBV12-4 with TRBJ2-1; D is undetermined. This CDR3 spans 11 amino acids. V was cut by 2 bases and J by 6 bases, with 2 bases left in between. The CDR3 region is CASSLFNEQFF. The CDR3 nucleotides read TGTGCCAGCAGTTTATTCAATGAGCAGTTCTTC.

The rearrangement links TRBV7-9 to TRBJ1-6; maybe TRBD1 (5 bases). V was clipped by 1 base and J by 7 bases, with 14 bases between them. The CDR3 loop spans 16 amino acids. Germline CDR1 SEHNR, CDR2 FQNEAQ (reference sequence). CDR3 amino acids: CASSLGAGTGNSPLHF. In DNA, the CDR3 is TGTGCCAGCAGCTTAGGGGCCGGGACGGGAAATTCACCCCTCCACTTT.

The rearrangement links TRBV6-2 or TRBV6-3 to TRBJ1-1, with TRBD1 as a possible D gene (5 bases). Per the germline V gene, CDR1 is MNHEY and CDR2 is SVGEGT. The CDR3 contains 13 residues. V was pared by 2 bases and J by 7 bases, with 11 bases between. Written as DNA, the CDR3 is TGTGCCAGCAGTTACAGGGGTGGTGGTGAAGCTTTCTTT. Protein: CASSYRGGGEAFF.

This chain links TRBV28 with TRBJ1-5, with 9 bases lining up with TRBD1. CDR3 length: 16 amino acids. The V gene's germline CDR1 is MDHEN and CDR2 SYDVKM. Germline trimming cut 5 bases from V and 6 bases from J; bases unmatched to any gene: 11. This CDR3 reads CASSRSDRGVGQPQHF. For the CDR3, the DNA is TGTGCCAGCAGTCGTTCGGACAGGGGAGTGGGTCAGCCCCAGCATTTT. Full variable domain (outside the CDR3, taken from reference TRBV28 and TRBJ1-5): DVKVTQSSRYLVKRTGEKVFLECVQDMDHENMFWYRQDPGLGLRLIYFSYDVKMKEKGDIPEGYSVSREKKERFSLILESASTNQTSMYLCASSRSDRGVGQPQHFGDGTRLSIL.

CDR3 DNA: TGTGCCAGCAGAACGGACAGGGTGGGAACCGGGGAGCTGTTTTTT. Protein: CASRTDRVGTGELFF. This chain links TRBV2 with TRBJ2-2; TRBD1 aligns across 8 bases. Trimming at V came to 6 bases and at J to 5 bases, leaving 8 bases not matched to a gene. This CDR3 is 15 amino acids long. From germline, CDR1 is SNHLY and CDR2 FYNNEI.

V gene TRBV6-5 combines with J gene TRBJ2-7; D might be TRBD2 (6 bases). Germline assignment: CDR1 MNHEY and CDR2 SVGAGI. The CDR3 totals 15 residues. Trimming pared 7 bases from V and 1 base from J, leaving 17 bases between. The CDR3 spells CASMSRDLTSYEQYF. Here the CDR3 DNA reads TGTGCCAGCATGAGTCGGGACTTGACATCCTACGAGCAGTACTTC.

This clone has just one count. The chain links TRBV7-3 to TRBJ2-3; D not certain. The V end lost 3 bases, the J end lost 6 bases, and 13 bases lay between the germline ends. The V gene's germline CDR1 is SGHTA and CDR2 FQGTGA. The CDR3 runs 14 residues. The CDR3 region is CASSFSTVGDTQYF. DNA for the CDR3: TGTGCCAGCAGCTTTAGCACCGTAGGGGATACGCAGTATTTT. Looking up the rest from reference TRBV7-3 and TRBJ2-3 gives the full variable domain: GAGVSQTPSNKVTEKGKYVELRCDPISGHTALYWYRQSLGQGPEFLIYFQGTGAADDSGLPNDRFFAVRPEGSVSTLKIQRTERGDSAVYLCASSFSTVGDTQYFGPGTRLTVL.

The chain combines TRBV7-9 with TRBJ2-7, with TRBD2 identical over 9 bases. Germline V lookup: CDR1 SEHNR, CDR2 FQNEAQ (reference sequence). There are 14 residues in the CDR3. Losses at the gene ends were 5 bases for V and 2 bases for J; bases not matched to a gene: 4. The CDR3 loop is CASSDSGRPYEQYF. CDR3 nucleotide sequence: TGTGCCAGCAGCGATAGCGGGAGACCCTACGAGCAGTACTTC.

This chain joins TRBV19 and TRBJ2-3; D not certain. Germline lookup yields CDR1 LNHDA and CDR2 SQIVND (reference sequence). V was trimmed by 5 bases and J by 0 bases, leaving 12 bases between them. The CDR3 is made up of 15 amino acids. The CDR3 is CASSVSLKSTDTQYF. CDR3 DNA: TGTGCCAGTAGTGTAAGTCTGAAAAGCACAGATACGCAGTATTTT.

The rearrangement uses TRBV10-2 and TRBJ2-7; no definite D call. The germline gives CDR1 WSHSY, CDR2 SAAADI. The CDR3 length is 16 residues. With 6 bases removed from V and 0 bases from J, the gap between germline ends came to 18 bases. The CDR3: CASSSLTMRGSYEQYF. DNA for the CDR3: TGCGCCAGCAGCTCACTGACGATGAGAGGCTCCTACGAGCAGTACTTC.

The V and J genes are TRBV7-9 and TRBJ1-2; 9 bases are shared with TRBD1. Trimming took 3 bases from V and 7 from J; bases not matched to a gene: 15. The CDR3 runs 17 residues. CDR1 and CDR2 (germline): SEHNR, FQNEAQ (reference sequence). CDR3 protein: CASSFKAEGQGARGYTF. CDR3 DNA sequence: TGTGCCAGCAGCTTTAAAGCCGAGGGACAGGGCGCTCGTGGCTACACCTTC.

This clone appeared once. The J gene is TRBJ2-1, the V gene TRBV10-3; D ambiguous. The germline CDR1 and CDR2 sequences are ENHRY and SYGVKD. The germline V and J ends were trimmed by 7 bases and 7 bases, with 14 bases remaining between them. The CDR3 runs 13 residues. The CDR3 region is CAINTASRNEQFF. CDR3 DNA sequence: TGTGCCATCAATACGGCATCTAGGAATGAGCAGTTCTTC.

This clone was observed a handful of times. The CDR3 is CASSRDRDDGYTF. The CDR3, as DNA: TGCGCCAGCAGCCGGGACAGGGATGATGGCTACACCTTC. The V gene is TRBV5-1, the J gene TRBJ1-2; TRBD1 agrees at 9 bases. There are 13 residues in the CDR3. Unmatched junction bases numbered 4, after V lost 4 bases and J lost 6 bases. Germline V gene data show CDR1 as SGHRS and CDR2 as YFSETQ.

The chain couples TRBV28 to TRBJ2-1; no clear D. The germline V gene encodes CDR1 MDHEN and CDR2 SYDVKM. Between the trimmed V and J ends, which lost 7 bases and 13 bases, there was a span of 17 bases. The CDR3 is made up of 12 amino acids. The CDR3 protein is CASTTGSLEQFF. In nucleotides, the CDR3 is TGTGCCAGCACCACCGGGTCGCTTGAACAGTTCTTC.

The V and J genes are TRBV2 and TRBJ1-2; D perhaps matches TRBD1 (5 bases). Germline CDR1 SNHLY, CDR2 FYNNEI. V was pared by 6 bases and J by 1 base, with 9 bases between. The CDR3 is 13 amino acids. CDR3 amino acids: CASSPDSNYGYTF. The CDR3 region has the DNA TGTGCCAGCAGCCCCGACAGTAACTATGGCTACACCTTC.

The chain is built from TRBV5-1 and TRBJ2-1, with D perhaps TRBD1 or TRBD2 (7 bases each). The CDR3 length is 17 residues. Trimming took 4 bases from V and 6 from J, leaving 23 bases between them. Germline V gene sequence: CDR1 SGHRS, CDR2 YFSETQ. CDR3 coding DNA: TGCGCCAGCAGCCTTACAGGGGCGGGAGAGGGGCCCAATGAGCAGTTCTTC. It specifies CASSLTGAGEGPNEQFF.

The chain couples TRBV10-1 to TRBJ2-1, with 8 positions matching TRBD1. Looked up from germline, CDR1 is WNHNN and CDR2 is SYGVQD (reference sequence). With V trimmed by 11 bases and J by 10 bases, 13 bases remained unmatched. The CDR3 has 13 residues. The CDR3 spells CASSPQGAREQFF. CDR3 DNA: TGCGCCTCTTCCCCCCAGGGGGCAAGGGAGCAGTTCTTC.

V and J are TRBV6-1 and TRBJ2-1; 7 nucleotides align to TRBD1. Trimming took 2 bases from V and 2 from J; bases not matched to a gene: 15. The CDR3 is 19 residues long. In germline, CDR1 is MNHNS, CDR2 SASEGT. CDR3 DNA: TGTGCCAGCAGTGAAAGGGGGCGCATATTACTCCGAACCTACAATGAGCAGTTCTTC. Translation: CASSERGRILLRTYNEQFF.

V usage is TRBV4-1 and J usage is TRBJ1-4; 8 bases are a match to TRBD1. CDR1 is MGHRA, CDR2 YSYEKL, per germline. The CDR3 loop spans 15 amino acids. J lost 4 bases, V lost 5 bases, and 6 bases had no gene match. CDR3 in amino acids: CASSYGQGYNEKLFF. The CDR3 DNA is TGCGCCAGCAGCTACGGACAGGGTTATAATGAAAAACTGTTTTTT.

The CDR3 nucleotides read TGTGCCAGCAGCAACAGACAGGGGTCCGGCTACACCTTC. Protein product: CASSNRQGSGYTF. This rearrangement joins TRBV7-8 to TRBJ1-2, with 8 bases identical to TRBD1. The CDR3 covers 13 residues. Germline-derived CDR1 and CDR2 are SGHVS and FQNEAQ. With 5 bases clipped from V and 8 bases from J, the junction kept 7 bases outside the gene matches.

The genes are TRBV19 and TRBJ1-5; no clear D gene. The CDR3 is 15 amino acids. V lost 6 bases and J lost 1, with 13 bases in between. Germline V CDR1 and CDR2: LNHDA, SQIVND (reference sequence). The chain's CDR3 is CASSATGWSNQPQHF. Here the CDR3 DNA reads TGTGCCAGTAGCGCGACGGGGTGGAGCAATCAGCCCCAGCATTTT.

V gene TRBV7-9 combines with J gene TRBJ1-4; 11 bases align to TRBD1. The V segment lost 5 bases and the J segment 8 bases; nucleotides outside the gene matches: 4. Germline CDR1 and CDR2: SEHNR and FQNEAQ (reference sequence). The CDR3 covers 14 residues. CDR3 region: CASSKGQGGEKLFF. CDR3 nucleotide sequence: TGTGCCAGCAGCAAGGGACAGGGGGGAGAAAAACTGTTTTTT.

The CDR3 loop is CASSVVPTGVNSPLHF. The CDR3 region has the DNA TGTGCCAGCAGCGTAGTACCAACCGGAGTCAATTCACCCCTCCACTTT. The chain links TRBV9 to TRBJ1-6; unclear D gene. Germline V gives CDR1 SGDLS, CDR2 YYNGEE. This CDR3 has 16 residues. Trimming removed 0 bases at V and 7 bases at J, with 14 bases between. The full variable domain, rest sourced from reference TRBV9 and TRBJ1-6, is DSGVTQTPKHLITATGQRVTLRCSPRSGDLSVYWYQQSLDQGLQFLIQYYNGEERAKGNILERFSAQQFPDLHSELNLSSLELGDSALYFCASSVVPTGVNSPLHFGNGTRLTVT.

The chain carries TRBV27 and TRBJ2-2; TRBD2 aligns across 14 bases. V trimming: 2 bases; J trimming: 5 bases; junction bases outside the gene matches: 10. This CDR3 contains 19 residues. Germline V gene data show CDR1 as MNHEY and CDR2 as SMNVEV (reference sequence). The CDR3 spells CASSLIGGGTSGRTGELFF. In nucleotides, the CDR3 is TGTGCCAGCAGTTTAATCGGGGGAGGGACTAGCGGGAGAACCGGGGAGCTGTTTTTT.

The rearrangement uses TRBV6-1 and TRBJ1-5; 7 nucleotides match TRBD1. Germline-derived CDR1 and CDR2 are MNHNS and SASEGT. This CDR3 has 16 amino acids. J lost 4 bases, V lost 4 bases, and 10 bases had no gene match. CDR3: CASSGQGSGGNQPQHF. The CDR3 DNA follows: TGTGCCAGCAGTGGACAGGGATCGGGGGGTAATCAGCCCCAGCATTTT.